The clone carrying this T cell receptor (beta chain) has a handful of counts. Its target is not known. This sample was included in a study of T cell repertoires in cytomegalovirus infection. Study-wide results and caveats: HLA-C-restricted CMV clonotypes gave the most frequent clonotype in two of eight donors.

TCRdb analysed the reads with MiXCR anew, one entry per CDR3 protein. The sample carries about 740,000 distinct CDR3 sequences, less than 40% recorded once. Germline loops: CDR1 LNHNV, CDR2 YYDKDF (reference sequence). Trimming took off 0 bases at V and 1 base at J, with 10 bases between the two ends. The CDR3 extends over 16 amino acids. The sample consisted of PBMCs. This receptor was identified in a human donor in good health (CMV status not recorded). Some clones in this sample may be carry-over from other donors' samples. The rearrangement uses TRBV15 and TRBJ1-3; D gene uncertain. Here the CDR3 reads CATSRDTAGSGNTIYF. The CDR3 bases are TGTGCCACCAGCAGAGATACCGCCGGGTCTGGAAACACCATATATTTT.